This TCR beta chain was obtained from a study of OX40 agonist ivuxolimab in advanced cancers. Study summary: The study treated patients with ivuxolimab, an agonistic anti-OX40 (CD134) antibody. Hepatocellular carcinoma, melanoma, renal cell or head and neck cancer was diagnosed in the dose-escalation patients. With a range of roughly 20 to 80, age averaged approximately 54 years, and more than 75% were male.

Concerning this clone: Its antigen is still unknown.

Trimming removed 4 bases from V and 2 bases from J; junction bases left unmatched: 12. CDR1 is MNHEY, CDR2 SMNVEV, per germline (reference sequence). CDR3 length: 17 residues. Study-wide points: Clonal expansion by week 6 occurred in CD4+ and CD8+ blood T cells (at 0.1 to 3.0 mg/kg).

Profiling relied on immunoSEQ multiplex PCR, and the TCRdb table lists in-frame clones only, not all of them. This table holds about 52,000 clones, 80% to 95% found once. The V call is TRBV27, the J call TRBJ2-7, with 9 bases matching TRBD2. The sequencing used CD4+ or CD8+ T cells sorted from blood, collected in a trial of the OX40 agonist ivuxolimab. The sequence was obtained from an adult with an advanced solid tumor such as melanoma, head and neck, liver or kidney cancer. CDR3 nucleotides: TGTGCCAGCAGTTCCGGACTAGCGAGACAGAAAGCCTACGAGCAGTACTTC. Its translation is CASSSGLARQKAYEQYF.